The clone carrying this T cell receptor (beta chain) was recorded at least ten times. V was trimmed by 3 bases and J by 4 bases, leaving 11 bases between them. From germline, CDR1 is SEHNR and CDR2 FQNEAQ (reference sequence). This CDR3 region has 14 residues. TCRdb recomputed calls from the reads with MiXCR, one row per CDR3 protein. This table holds approximately 200,000 distinct CDR3 sequences, under 25% found once. This record comes from a study of T cell repertoires in cytomegalovirus infection. The overall study: Indicated by public TCR beta signatures were CMV infection and matching HLA type.

The chain combines TRBV7-9 with TRBJ2-3; TRBD2 might be the D (5 bases). The sample comprised CD8+ T cells from PBMCs. The clonotype originates from a human donor in good health (CMV status not recorded). Some clones in this sample may be carry-over from other donors' samples. CDR3 protein: CASSFIRGADTQYF. CDR3 nucleotides: TGTGCCAGCAGCTTTATACGGGGAGCAGATACGCAGTATTTT. Looking up the rest from reference TRBV7-9 and TRBJ2-3 gives the full variable domain: DTGVSQNPRHKITKRGQNVTFRCDPISEHNRLYWYRQTLGQGPEFLTYFQNEAQLEKSRLLSDRFSAERPKGSFSTLEIQRTEQGDSAMYLCASSFIRGADTQYFGPGTRLTVL.